This T cell receptor (beta chain) appears in the sequencing data of a study of identical twins (TCRdb year 2016). With respect to the entire study: To test whether fetal clonotypes persist, the study used deep sequencing on TCR alpha and beta repertoires from monozygotic twins, unrelated adults of various ages, and cord blood. Replicate twin experiments were performed at different times using different library preparation protocols to rule out contamination.

Receptors were amplified or captured by 5' RACE. TCRdb lists the instrument as Illumina HiSeq 2000. Template switching added a universal primer binding site, and the final cDNA carried a unique molecular identifier that allowed TCR cDNA molecules to be counted accurately. First-strand cDNA for TCR alpha and beta chains was synthesized from specific primers in the conserved constant-segment region. To control for contamination, every cDNA library carried two barcodes: a SMART-Mk sample barcode plus Illumina barcodes. TruSeq adapter sequences, together with Illumina sample barcodes, were added in two successive PCR steps. TCR alpha and beta cDNA libraries were sequenced on the Illumina HiSeq platform with custom primers. The paper's processing steps were these. MiGEC processed the raw reads to extract unique molecular identifiers, while MiXCR was used to determine the CDR3 positions. Recombination models were inferred per individual with the repgenHMM and IGoR tools using an EM algorithm. The analysis of shared clonotypes was done with the tcR package in R, with sharing normalized by the product of cloneset sizes. To study raw recombination without the effects of thymic and clonal selection, out-of-frame nonproductive sequences were analyzed. Starting from the raw public reads, TCRdb applied fastp trimming at Q25, assembled clones with MiXCR and retained in-frame beta chains. Rows with one shared CDR3 protein collapse into an entry with the most common genes and DNA. TCRdb's processing, not the study's, gives the V and J calls here. The table for this sample lists a few hundred thousand distinct CDR3 sequences; 18% of them were counted only once. About 12% of the sample goes to the ten largest clones.

Only healthy Caucasian donors were included. The study also sequenced three unrelated non-twin adults: a male aged 18 to 30, a male aged 50 to 60 and a female aged 50 to 60. Using Miltenyi CD45RO+ enrichment and human naive T-cell isolation kits, memory (CD45RO+) and naive T cells were isolated from PBMC. This clonotype has at least ten counts. Its antigen remains unidentified. No much larger clonotype is one base removed from it; base qualities were not supplied. Overall results and qualifications from the work: Compared with coincidental sharing between unrelated individuals, out-of-frame TCR alpha sequences shared between twins had an excess of sequences with low generation probability. Fewer insertions were carried by abundant cord blood beta clonotypes, a similar but weaker trend appeared in young adult naive repertoires, and no such trend appeared in memory repertoires. Because the same donors could not be followed over many years, the conclusions depended on cross-sectional statistical analysis. Zero-insertion analyses could be partly confounded by invariant T cells such as MAIT and iNKT, though diverse VJ usage argued against such confounding for most clonotypes. Excess twin sharing in beta out-of-frame sequences was weaker because fewer shared sequences lowered the signal-to-noise ratio. Recombination models systematically underestimated out-of-frame TCR alpha sharing in monozygotic twins but agreed with sharing between unrelated individuals.

Spanning cysteine to phenylalanine, the CDR3 consists of 16 amino acids. Of the read, only the CDR3 DNA is kept; its 48 bases are in frame from base 1. Relative to germline, V is missing 0 bases and J is missing 7 bases, with 9 bases of the junction outside any gene match. CDR1 and CDR2 (DFQATT, SNEGSKA) derive from the germline V gene (reference sequence). Source material: naive T cells sorted from blood. The meaning of the sample's cell subset or site label: cells isolated with a human naive T-cell isolation kit. The chain uses TRBV20-1 and TRBJ2-1; 10 bases in the middle match TRBD2. This clonotype originated in a man between 50 and 59 years old in good health. The nucleotide sequence reads as follows: TGCAGTGCTAGAGATCGGCGTCTAGCGGGAGCGAATGAGCAGTTCTTC. Its protein is CSARDRRLAGANEQFF.